This T cell receptor beta chain is drawn from a study of blood T cell repertoires in COVID-19. Whole-study context: Some COVID-19 samples were acute and others convalescent; all came from the United States, Italy and Spain. PBMCs, B-cell-depleted T cells, or T cells provided the cDNA or gDNA that made up the material.

Per the original methods: For nucleated cells, counts were estimated from reference gene primer amplification. The assay was immunoSEQ multiplex PCR, and TCRdb's table has in-frame clones only and misses some. For V, J and clone size, that table is used; D and trimming come from the DNA. The data show 70,000 or so clones, with roughly three quarters seen just once and 21% held by the top ten. Germline assignment: CDR1 SGHNT and CDR2 YENEEA. The V gene lost 1 base and the J gene lost 7 bases, with 11 bases spanning the gap. This CDR3 is 13 amino acids long. The rearrangement joins TRBV11-3 to TRBJ2-7; tentative D call: TRBD1 (5 bases). The clonotype was recovered from a man in his 70s with acute or convalescent COVID-19. Material for sequencing was peripheral blood. CDR3 residues: CASSLGHSGEQYF. The CDR3 nucleotides read TGTGCCAGCAGCTTAGGACACTCAGGGGAGCAGTACTTC.